A single sample is the source of the 8 T cell receptor beta chains below, sequenced in a study of T cells in Graves' hyperthyroidism and ophthalmopathy (dated by TCRdb to the late 2010s). Library preparation used multiplex PCR. Instrument on record: Illumina HiSeq 2000. TCR beta CDR3 regions were amplified from RNA transcripts. A first-round RT-PCR of the TCR CDR3 used the HTBI primer set with the Qiagen OneStep RT-PCR kit. The public reads were run again by TCRdb, first through fastp at Q25 and then through MiXCR, and only productive beta chains were kept. Under each unique CDR3 protein, matching rows form one entry showing the most common genes and DNA. Present in this sample are hundreds of thousands of distinct CDR3 sequences, about 43% of which were seen just once. 6.5% to 9% of the sample belongs to the ten largest clones. The sample was peripheral blood or thyroid tissue (not recorded which). The source is a young woman with Graves' hyperthyroidism. Donor details come from another sample of the same person, matched by shared clones.

This clonotype was seen a few times. The chain joins TRBV6-5 to TRBJ2-5; 9 bases match TRBD1. This CDR3 has 16 residues. Germline V CDR1 and CDR2: MNHEY, SVGAGI. V gave up 4 bases and J gave up 3 bases; unmatched junction bases: 9. The DNA for the CDR3 is TGTGCCAGCAGTTTAGCGAGTGGACAGGGGAAAGAGACCCAGTACTTC. Protein: CASSLASGQGKETQYF.

This chain links TRBV7-3 with TRBJ1-1, with a tentative D call TRBD1 (6 bases). Trimming cost V 5 bases and J 5 bases, with 12 bases left between them. The CDR3 loop spans 13 amino acids. Germline V CDR1 and CDR2: SGHTA, FQGTGA. The CDR3 region is CASSPQGRTEAFF. CDR3 bases: TGTGCCAGCAGCCCACAGGGACGAACTGAAGCTTTCTTT.

This chain uses TRBV20-1 with TRBJ1-1; D not resolved. This CDR3 contains 13 residues. The V end was cut by 3 bases, the J end by 0 bases, with 8 bases between. Germline V lookup: CDR1 DFQATT, CDR2 SNEGSKA (reference sequence). CDR3 protein: CSASQSMNTEAFF. Here the CDR3 DNA reads TGCAGTGCTAGTCAGAGTATGAACACTGAAGCTTTCTTT.

The rearrangement joins TRBV7-2 to TRBJ1-4; maybe TRBD1 (5 bases). Trimming removed 5 bases from V and 8 bases from J, with 15 bases in between. The germline gives CDR1 SGHTA, CDR2 FQGNSA. The CDR3 runs to 14 residues. This chain's CDR3 is CASSHEGDGEKLFF. Here the CDR3 DNA reads TGTGCCAGCAGCCATGAAGGGGATGGGGAAAAACTGTTTTTT.

The chain uses TRBV7-6 and TRBJ1-6; D gene ambiguous. CDR1 and CDR2 from the germline V gene are SGHVS and FNYEAQ. The CDR3 is 16 amino acids. V lost 6 bases to trimming and J lost 6 bases, with 18 bases between them. The CDR3 sequence is CASSSSHFHLNSPLHF. DNA of the CDR3: TGTGCCAGCAGTTCCAGCCACTTTCATCTTAATTCACCCCTCCACTTT.

The chain is built from TRBV25-1 and TRBJ2-5; D is possibly TRBD1 or TRBD2 (5 bases each). Germline loops: CDR1 MGHDK, CDR2 SYGVNS. The ends were cut back, 8 bases at V and 6 bases at J, with 13 bases in the middle. The CDR3 has 12 amino acids. CDR3 sequence: CASVVWGQTQYF. The CDR3 DNA is TGTGCCAGCGTTGTGTGGGGACAGACCCAGTACTTC.

In the case of this clonotype: The junction does not match germline at one end; this may be a read error. The chain carries TRBV11-1 and TRBJ1-1, with TRBD1 identical over 8 bases. Germline values: CDR1 SGHAT, CDR2 FQDESV (reference sequence). CDR3 length: 15 residues. This CDR3 is CAGSFLGTGNTEAFF. CDR3 in DNA: TGTGCCGGCAGCTTCTTGGGGACAGGGAACACTGAAGCTTTCTTT.

This clonotype was observed many times. V and J are TRBV25-1 and TRBJ2-5; 7 nucleotides align to TRBD1. CDR1 is MGHDK and CDR2 is SYGVNS in the germline V gene. The CDR3 length is 14 residues. J gave up 5 bases and V 4 bases, and 7 bases lay outside the gene matches. The CDR3: CASSGDSRRETQYF. Written as DNA, the CDR3 is TGTGCCAGCAGTGGGGACAGTCGGAGGGAGACCCAGTACTTC.